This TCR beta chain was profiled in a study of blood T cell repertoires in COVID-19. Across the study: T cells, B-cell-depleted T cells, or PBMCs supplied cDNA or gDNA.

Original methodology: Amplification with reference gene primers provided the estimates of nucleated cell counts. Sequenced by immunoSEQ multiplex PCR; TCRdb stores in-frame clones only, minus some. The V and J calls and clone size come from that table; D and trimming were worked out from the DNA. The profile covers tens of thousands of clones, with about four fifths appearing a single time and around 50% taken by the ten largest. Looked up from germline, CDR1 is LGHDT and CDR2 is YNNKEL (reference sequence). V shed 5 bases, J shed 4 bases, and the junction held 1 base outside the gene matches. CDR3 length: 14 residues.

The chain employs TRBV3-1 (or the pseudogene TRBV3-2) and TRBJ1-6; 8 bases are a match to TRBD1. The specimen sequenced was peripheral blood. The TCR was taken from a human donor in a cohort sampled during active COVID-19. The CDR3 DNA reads TGTGCCAGCAGCGGGACAGGATATAATTCACCCCTCCACTTT. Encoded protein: CASSGTGYNSPLHF.